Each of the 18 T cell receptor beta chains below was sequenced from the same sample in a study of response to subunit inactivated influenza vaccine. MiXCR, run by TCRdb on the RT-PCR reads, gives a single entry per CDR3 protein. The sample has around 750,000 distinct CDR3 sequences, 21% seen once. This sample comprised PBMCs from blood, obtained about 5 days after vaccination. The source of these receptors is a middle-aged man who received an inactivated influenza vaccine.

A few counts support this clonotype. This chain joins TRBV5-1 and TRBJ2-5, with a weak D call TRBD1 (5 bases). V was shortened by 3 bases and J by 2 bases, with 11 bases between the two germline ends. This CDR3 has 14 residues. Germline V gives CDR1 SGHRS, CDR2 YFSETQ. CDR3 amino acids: CASSSGRAQETQYF. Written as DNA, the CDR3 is TGCGCCAGCAGCTCGGGCAGGGCTCAAGAGACCCAGTACTTC.

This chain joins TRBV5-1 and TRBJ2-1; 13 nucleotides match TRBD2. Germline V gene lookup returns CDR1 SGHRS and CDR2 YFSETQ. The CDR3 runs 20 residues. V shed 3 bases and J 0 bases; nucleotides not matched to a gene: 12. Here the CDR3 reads CASSWSAGTSGMSSYNEQFF. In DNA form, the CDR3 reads TGCGCCAGCAGCTGGAGCGCCGGGACTAGCGGGATGAGCTCCTACAATGAGCAGTTCTTC.

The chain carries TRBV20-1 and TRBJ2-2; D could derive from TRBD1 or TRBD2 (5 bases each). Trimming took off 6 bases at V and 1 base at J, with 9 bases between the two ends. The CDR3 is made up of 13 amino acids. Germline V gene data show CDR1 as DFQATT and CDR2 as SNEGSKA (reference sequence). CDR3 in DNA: TGCAGTGCCCGGGACGAGAACACCGGGGAGCTGTTTTTT. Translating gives CSARDENTGELFF.

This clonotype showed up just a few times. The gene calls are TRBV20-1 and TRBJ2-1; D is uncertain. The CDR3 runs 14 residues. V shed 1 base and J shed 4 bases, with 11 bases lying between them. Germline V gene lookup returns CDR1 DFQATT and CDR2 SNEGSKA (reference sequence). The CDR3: CSARATHGYNEQFF. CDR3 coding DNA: TGCAGTGCTAGAGCCACCCACGGATACAATGAGCAGTTCTTC.

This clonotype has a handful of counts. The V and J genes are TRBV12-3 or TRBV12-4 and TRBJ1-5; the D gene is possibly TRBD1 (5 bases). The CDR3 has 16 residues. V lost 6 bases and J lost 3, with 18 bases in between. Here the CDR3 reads CASRLGPGKPNQPQHF. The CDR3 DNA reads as TGTGCCAGCAGACTGGGACCCGGCAAACCCAATCAGCCCCAGCATTTT.

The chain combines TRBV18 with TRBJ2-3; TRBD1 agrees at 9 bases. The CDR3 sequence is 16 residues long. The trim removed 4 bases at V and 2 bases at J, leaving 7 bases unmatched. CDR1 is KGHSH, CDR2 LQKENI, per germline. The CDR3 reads CASSRPGQGPTDTQYF. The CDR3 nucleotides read TGTGCCAGCTCACGACCGGGACAGGGACCCACAGATACGCAGTATTTT.

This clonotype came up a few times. The CDR3 nucleotides read TGTGCCAGCATTAAAGGACTAGCGGAAAAGCAGTACTTC. As protein: CASIKGLAEKQYF. The rearrangement links TRBV28 to TRBJ2-7, with 10 bases aligning to TRBD2. CDR3 size: 13 residues. Germline assignment: CDR1 MDHEN and CDR2 SYDVKM. V lost 7 bases to trimming and J lost 8 bases; unmatched junction nucleotides: 8.

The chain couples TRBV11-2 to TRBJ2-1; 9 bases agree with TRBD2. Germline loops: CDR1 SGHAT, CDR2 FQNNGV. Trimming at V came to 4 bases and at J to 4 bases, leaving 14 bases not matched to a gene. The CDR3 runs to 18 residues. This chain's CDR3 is CASSYTGTSYKGYNEQFF. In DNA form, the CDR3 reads TGTGCCAGCAGCTACACCGGGACTAGCTATAAAGGATACAATGAGCAGTTCTTC.

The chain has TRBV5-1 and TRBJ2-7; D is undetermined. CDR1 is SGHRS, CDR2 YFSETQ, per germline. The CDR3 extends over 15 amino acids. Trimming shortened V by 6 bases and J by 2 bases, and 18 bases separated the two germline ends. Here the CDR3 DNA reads TGCGCCAGCACCGCTTCGAGTGGAGCCACCTACGAGCAGTACTTC. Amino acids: CASTASSGATYEQYF. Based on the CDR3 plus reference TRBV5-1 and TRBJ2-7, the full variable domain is KAGVTQTPRYLIKTRGQQVTLSCSPISGHRSVSWYQQTPGQGLQFLFEYFSETQRNKGNFPGRFSGRQFSNSRSEMNVSTLELGDSALYLCASTASSGATYEQYFGPGTRLTVT.

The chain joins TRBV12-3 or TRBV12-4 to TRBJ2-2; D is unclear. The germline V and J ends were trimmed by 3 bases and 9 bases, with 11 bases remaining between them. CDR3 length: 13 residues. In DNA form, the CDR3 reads TGTGCCAGCAGTTTTAACCGCCTATGGGAGCTGTTTTTT. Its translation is CASSFNRLWELFF.

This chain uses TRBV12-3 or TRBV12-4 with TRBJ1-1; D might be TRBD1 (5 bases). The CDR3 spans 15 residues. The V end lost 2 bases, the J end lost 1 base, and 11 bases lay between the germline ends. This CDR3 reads CASSLSFGGNTEAFF. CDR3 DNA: TGTGCCAGCAGTTTAAGCTTCGGGGGGAACACTGAAGCTTTCTTT.

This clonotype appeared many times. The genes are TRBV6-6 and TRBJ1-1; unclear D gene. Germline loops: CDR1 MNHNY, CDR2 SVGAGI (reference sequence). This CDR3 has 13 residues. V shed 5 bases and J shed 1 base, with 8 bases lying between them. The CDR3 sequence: CASSRSGNTEAFF. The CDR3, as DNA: TGTGCCAGCAGTCGGTCCGGGAACACTGAAGCTTTCTTT.

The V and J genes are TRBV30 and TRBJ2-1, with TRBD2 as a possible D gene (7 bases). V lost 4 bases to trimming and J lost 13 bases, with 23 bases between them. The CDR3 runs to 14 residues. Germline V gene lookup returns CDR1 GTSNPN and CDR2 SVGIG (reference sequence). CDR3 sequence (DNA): TGTGCCTGGACCAAGAGTTGGGGGGGCGGTCAACAGTTCTTC. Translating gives CAWTKSWGGGQQFF.

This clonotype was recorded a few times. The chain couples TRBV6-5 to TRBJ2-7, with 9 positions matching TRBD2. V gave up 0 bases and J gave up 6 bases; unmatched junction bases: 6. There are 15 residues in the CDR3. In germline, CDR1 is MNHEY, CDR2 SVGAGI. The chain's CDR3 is CASSYSGSGGFEQYF. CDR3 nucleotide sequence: TGTGCCAGCAGTTACTCGGGTAGCGGGGGATTCGAGCAGTACTTC.

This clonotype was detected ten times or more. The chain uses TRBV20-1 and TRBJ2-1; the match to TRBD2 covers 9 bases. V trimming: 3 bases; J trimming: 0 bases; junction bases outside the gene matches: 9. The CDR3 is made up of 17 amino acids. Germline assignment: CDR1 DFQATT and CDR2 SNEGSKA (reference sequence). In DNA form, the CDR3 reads TGCAGTGCTAGGCCCGGACTAGCGTCGAGCTCCTACAATGAGCAGTTCTTC. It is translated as CSARPGLASSSYNEQFF.

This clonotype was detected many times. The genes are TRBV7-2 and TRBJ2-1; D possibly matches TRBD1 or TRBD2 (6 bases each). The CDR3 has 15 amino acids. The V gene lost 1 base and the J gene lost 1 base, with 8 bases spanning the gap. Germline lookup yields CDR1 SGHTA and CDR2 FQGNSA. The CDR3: CASSLGGASYNEQFF. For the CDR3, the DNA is TGTGCCAGCAGCTTAGGGGGGGCGTCCTACAATGAGCAGTTCTTC. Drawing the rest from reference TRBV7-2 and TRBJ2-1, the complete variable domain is GAGVSQSPSNKVTEKGKDVELRCDPISGHTALYWYRQSLGQGLEFLIYFQGNSAPDKSGLPSDRFSAERTGGSVSTLTIQRTQQEDSAVYLCASSLGGASYNEQFFGPGTRLTVL.

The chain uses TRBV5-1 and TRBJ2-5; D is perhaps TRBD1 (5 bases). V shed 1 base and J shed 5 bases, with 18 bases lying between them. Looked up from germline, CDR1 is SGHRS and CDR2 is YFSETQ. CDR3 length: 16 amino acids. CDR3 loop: CASSLFSRAVGETQYF. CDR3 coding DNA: TGCGCCAGCAGCTTGTTTTCCAGGGCCGTCGGGGAGACCCAGTACTTC.

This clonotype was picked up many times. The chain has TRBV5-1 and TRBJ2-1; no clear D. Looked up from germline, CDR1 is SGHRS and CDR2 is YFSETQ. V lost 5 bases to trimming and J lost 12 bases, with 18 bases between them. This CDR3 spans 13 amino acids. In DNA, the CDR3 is TGCGCCAGCAGAGGATTGGCAGCCTGGGGGCAGTTCTTC. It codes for CASRGLAAWGQFF.